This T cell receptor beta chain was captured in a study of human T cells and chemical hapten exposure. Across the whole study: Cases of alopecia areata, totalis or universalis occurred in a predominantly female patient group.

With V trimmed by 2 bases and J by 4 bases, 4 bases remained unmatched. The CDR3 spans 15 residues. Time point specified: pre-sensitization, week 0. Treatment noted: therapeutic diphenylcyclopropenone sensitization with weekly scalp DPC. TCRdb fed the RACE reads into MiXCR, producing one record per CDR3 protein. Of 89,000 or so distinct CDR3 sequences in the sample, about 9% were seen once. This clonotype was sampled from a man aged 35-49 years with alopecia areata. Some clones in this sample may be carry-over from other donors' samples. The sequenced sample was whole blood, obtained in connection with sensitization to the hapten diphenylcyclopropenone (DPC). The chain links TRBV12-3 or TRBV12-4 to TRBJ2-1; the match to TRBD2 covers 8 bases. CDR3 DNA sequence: TGTGCCAGCAGTTTAAGTAGCGGGGCATACAATGAGCAGTTCTTC. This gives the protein CASSLSSGAYNEQFF.